This T cell receptor (beta chain) originates from a study of CD8 T cells in Susac syndrome. Details on this clonotype: At one end the junction does not follow the germline gene, possibly because of a read error.

Random hexamers were used to reverse transcribe the RNA input (about 0.45 to 1 ug). TCRdb used MiXCR to reprocess the immunoSEQ multiplex PCR reads, holding one entry per CDR3 protein. The sample lists under 200,000 distinct CDR3 sequences, approximately 95% seen once, with 0.12% in the top ten. This CDR3 is 14 amino acids long. Germline-derived CDR1 and CDR2 are SSHAT and FNYEAQ (reference sequence). The chain recombines TRBV7-7 with TRBJ1-5; perhaps TRBD1 as D (5 bases). The source of this sequence is a human donor with Susac syndrome. Sequenced sample: CD4+ T cells from PBMCs. CDR3 amino acids: CASSAYRTNQPQHF. The CDR3 DNA is TGTGCTAGCAGCGCATACAGGACGAATCAGCCCCAGCATTTT. Variable domain in full (rest from reference TRBV7-7 and TRBJ1-5): GAGVSQSPRYKVTKRGQDVTLRCDPISSHATLYWYQQALGQGPEFLTYFNYEAQPDKSGLPSDRFSAERPEGSISTLTIQRTEQRDSAMYRCASSAYRTNQPQHFGDGTRLSIL.